One sample yielded the 23 T cell receptor beta chains listed below, sequenced in a study of cytomegalovirus exposure and HLA in healthy donors. This PCR relied on a set of 60 Vbeta primers and 13 Jbeta primers. The table came from immunoSEQ multiplex PCR; TCRdb's copy has only in-frame clones and leaves some out. This sample has 95,000 to 100,000 clones, with 76% found just once. The sample was PBMCs. All receptors come from a man aged 35 to 55 in good health and CMV-seronegative.

The V gene is TRBV2, the J gene TRBJ1-5; D may be TRBD1 (6 bases). The CDR3 runs to 14 residues. Trimming cost V 7 bases and J 1 base, with 11 bases left between them. Germline values: CDR1 SNHLY, CDR2 FYNNEI. CDR3 protein: CASKGVRSNQPQHF. CDR3 in DNA: TGTGCCAGCAAGGGGGTTAGGAGCAATCAGCCCCAGCATTTT.

The gene calls are TRBV4-2 and TRBJ2-1; 12 nucleotides agree with TRBD2. CDR3 length: 20 amino acids. Germline loops: CDR1 LGHNA, CDR2 YNFKEQ. V was clipped by 0 bases and J by 2 bases; unmatched bases: 11. The DNA of the CDR3 is TGTGCCAGCAGCCAAGATGTGGTGGTCGCTAGCGGGGGGGCCTACAATGAGCAGTTCTTC. The encoded protein is CASSQDVVVASGGAYNEQFF.

This clone was counted once. This chain links TRBV5-1 with TRBJ1-1; 8 nucleotides align to TRBD1. The CDR3 consists of 16 residues. CDR1 is SGHRS, CDR2 YFSETQ, per germline. The ends lost 0 bases at V and 1 base at J; junction bases unmatched: 5. This CDR3 is CASSLAGQGRNTEAFF. In DNA, the CDR3 is TGCGCCAGCAGCTTGGCCGGACAGGGAAGGAACACTGAAGCTTTCTTT.

This chain uses TRBV6-5 with TRBJ1-2; 11 positions match TRBD1. The CDR3 runs to 15 residues. Germline V CDR1 and CDR2: MNHEY, SVGAGI. With V trimmed by 6 bases and J by 7 bases, 10 bases remained unmatched. CDR3 protein: CASSPAGTGGSGYTF. CDR3 nucleotide sequence: TGTGCCAGCAGCCCAGCCGGGACAGGGGGTTCTGGCTACACCTTC.

V usage is TRBV16 and J usage is TRBJ2-3, with unresolved D. V lost 4 bases and J 6 bases, leaving 5 bases between the germline ends. The CDR3 runs 11 residues. In germline, CDR1 is KGHSY, CDR2 FQNENV. In nucleotides, the CDR3 is TGTGCCAGCAGCCCACGGGATACGCAGTATTTT. The encoded protein is CASSPRDTQYF.

This clone appeared a single time. The chain employs TRBV5-6 and TRBJ2-1; TRBD1 agrees at 7 bases. This CDR3 spans 14 amino acids. V gave up 6 bases and J gave up 8 bases; unmatched junction bases: 11. Germline assignment: CDR1 SGHDT and CDR2 YYEEEE. The CDR3 DNA reads as TGTGCCAGCACCTCACCTCAACAGGGGTATGAGCAGTTCTTC. It specifies CASTSPQQGYEQFF.

The chain couples TRBV5-8 to TRBJ2-3; no clear D gene. With 1 base removed from V and 2 bases from J, the gap between germline ends came to 8 bases. CDR3 length equals 14 residues. Germline V CDR1 and CDR2: SGHTS, YDEGEE. The CDR3 is CASSLRQATDTQYF. CDR3 nucleotide sequence: TGTGCCAGCAGCTTGAGGCAGGCCACAGATACGCAGTATTTT.

The V call is TRBV19, the J call TRBJ1-5; 7 nucleotides align to TRBD1. The CDR3 contains 15 residues. Germline V gives CDR1 LNHDA, CDR2 SQIVND (reference sequence). The ends lost 6 bases at V and 2 bases at J; junction bases unmatched: 7. CDR3 nucleotide sequence: TGTGCCAGTAGGAAGCAGGGGGGCGGCAATCAGCCCCAGCATTTT. Residues: CASRKQGGGNQPQHF.

This rearrangement joins TRBV23-1 to TRBJ1-1, with D perhaps TRBD1 (5 bases). TRBV23-1 is identified as an open reading frame with a role that is uncertain. Trimming removed 3 bases at V and 5 bases at J, with 16 bases between. The CDR3 loop spans 15 amino acids. For the CDR3, the DNA is TGCGCCAGCAGTCACTCAGGGTCCTCCTTTACTGAAGCTTTCTTT. Its translation is CASSHSGSSFTEAFF.

V is TRBV5-1 and J is TRBJ2-5; possible D gene TRBD2, 6 bases. Germline values: CDR1 SGHRS, CDR2 YFSETQ. Trimming left V 2 bases short and J 5 bases short, with 16 bases between. The CDR3 consists of 15 residues. CDR3 DNA: TGCGCCAGCAGCTTTAACGGGGGAGGAGGGGAGACCCAGTACTTC. Its translation is CASSFNGGGGETQYF.

The chain is built from TRBV27 and TRBJ2-3, with a tentative D call TRBD1 (8 bases). Deletions cut 10 bases from V and 4 bases from J, with 21 bases between. Germline values: CDR1 MNHEY, CDR2 SMNVEV (reference sequence). The CDR3 sequence is 15 residues long. The chain's CDR3 is CATPPVQGGADTQYF. The DNA of the CDR3 is TGTGCCACTCCTCCGGTACAGGGGGGGGCAGATACGCAGTATTTT.

The genes are TRBV30 and TRBJ1-4, with D maybe TRBD1 (6 bases). Germline-derived CDR1 and CDR2 are GTSNPN and SVGIG (reference sequence). The length of the CDR3 is 14 residues. V shed 1 base and J shed 8 bases, with 14 bases lying between them. CDR3 protein: CAWSAPRTEEKLFF. The DNA for the CDR3 is TGTGCCTGGAGTGCCCCCCGGACAGAAGAAAAACTGTTTTTT.

This rearrangement joins TRBV4-3 to TRBJ2-1; 12 bases line up with TRBD2. This CDR3 has 14 amino acids. CDR1 and CDR2 from the germline V gene are LGHNA and YSLEER. Trimming cost V 3 bases and J 9 bases; bases outside gene matches: 3. The CDR3 DNA reads TGCGCCAGCAGCCAGACTAGCGGGAGATCTGAGCAGTTCTTC. Its translation: CASSQTSGRSEQFF.

The chain joins TRBV7-9 to TRBJ2-3, with D possibly TRBD1 on 5 matching bases. Deletions cut 5 bases from V and 2 bases from J, with 11 bases between. Germline-derived CDR1 and CDR2 are SEHNR and FQNEAQ (reference sequence). This CDR3 has 14 residues. This chain's CDR3 is CASSLTANTDTQYF. CDR3 bases: TGTGCCAGCAGCCTGACAGCAAACACAGATACGCAGTATTTT.

The rearrangement uses TRBV5-6 and TRBJ2-2; D is perhaps TRBD1 (6 bases). The ends were cut back, 2 bases at V and 6 bases at J, with 14 bases in the middle. Germline values: CDR1 SGHDT, CDR2 YYEEEE. This CDR3 comprises 15 residues. The CDR3 bases are TGTGCCAGCAGCTTAGTCAGGGGCGGCCCCGGGGAGCTGTTTTTT. Translating gives CASSLVRGGPGELFF.

This clone was seen a handful of times. The rearrangement links TRBV15 to TRBJ2-5, with TRBD1 matching over 9 bases. Germline loops: CDR1 LNHNV, CDR2 YYDKDF (reference sequence). V shed 0 bases, J shed 5 bases, and the junction held 10 bases outside the gene matches. This CDR3 is built from 17 residues. CDR3 sequence: CATSRDFATGGLETQYF. CDR3 bases: TGTGCCACCAGCAGAGATTTTGCGACAGGGGGTTTGGAGACCCAGTACTTC.

The CDR3 DNA is TGCGCCAGTTCGCGTTGGACGAGCGGTAATGAGCAGTTCTTC. This translates into CASSRWTSGNEQFF. The chain is built from TRBV5-1 and TRBJ2-1; D possibly corresponds to TRBD2 (5 bases). Germline V gives CDR1 SGHRS, CDR2 YFSETQ. The CDR3 is 14 amino acids. V shed 8 bases and J shed 7 bases, with 19 bases lying between them.

This sequence joins TRBV28 and TRBJ1-2, with D perhaps TRBD1 (5 bases). CDR3 size: 12 residues. Trimming took off 6 bases at V and 8 bases at J, with 13 bases between the two ends. Germline CDR1 and CDR2: MDHEN and SYDVKM. In nucleotides, the CDR3 is TGTGCCAGCAGCGGACGGGGGTGGGGCTACACCTTC. As protein: CASSGRGWGYTF.

This clone was seen only once. The V call is TRBV4-1, the J call TRBJ2-7, with 7 bases that match TRBD1. J gave up 2 bases and V 4 bases, and 8 bases lay outside the gene matches. The CDR3 loop spans 15 amino acids. CDR1 is MGHRA, CDR2 YSYEKL, per germline. The CDR3, as DNA: TGCGCCAGCAGCCCAGGACAGGCCTACGCCTACGAGCAGTACTTC. This sequence encodes CASSPGQAYAYEQYF.

This rearrangement joins TRBV7-7 to TRBJ2-3; no reliable D call. This CDR3 is 13 amino acids long. Trimming stripped 1 base from V and 4 bases from J, with 6 bases between. The germline gives CDR1 SSHAT, CDR2 FNYEAQ (reference sequence). The CDR3 sequence: CASSLGSADTQYF. CDR3 DNA sequence: TGTGCCAGCAGCTTAGGGTCGGCAGATACGCAGTATTTT.

V gene TRBV6-5 combines with J gene TRBJ2-7, with a possible D match to TRBD2 (5 bases). V dropped 6 bases and J dropped 3 bases, with 15 bases sitting between them. This CDR3 comprises 14 residues. Germline loops: CDR1 MNHEY, CDR2 SVGAGI. CDR3 protein: CASSYTGSFYEQYF. In DNA form, the CDR3 reads TGTGCCAGCAGCTACACGGGATCCTTCTACGAGCAGTACTTC.

The chain combines TRBV6-5 with TRBJ2-3; 8 bases map to TRBD2. Germline trimming cut 4 bases from V and 1 base from J; bases unmatched to any gene: 4. Germline V gene data show CDR1 as MNHEY and CDR2 as SVGAGI. CDR3 size: 15 residues. This chain's CDR3 is CASSSTGLGTDTQYF. As DNA, the CDR3 is TGTGCCAGCAGTTCTACGGGACTAGGCACAGATACGCAGTATTTT.

This clone was seen a few times. CDR3 loop: CASSRGQSASQPQHF. The CDR3 DNA reads as TGTGCCAGCAGCCGGGGACAGTCGGCCAGTCAGCCCCAGCATTTT. The rearrangement joins TRBV5-6 to TRBJ1-5, with 7 bases lining up with TRBD1. The CDR3 has 15 residues. The trim removed 4 bases at V and 6 bases at J, leaving 10 bases unmatched. From germline, CDR1 is SGHDT and CDR2 YYEEEE.